Listed below are T cell receptor beta chains from one sample, sequenced in a study of blood T cell repertoires in COVID-19. Using immunoSEQ multiplex PCR, the repertoire was profiled, and TCRdb retains in-frame clones only, with some absent. The data contain approximately 200,000 clones, roughly 81% of them seen just once; the ten biggest clones take up roughly 10%. The sequencing sample was made of peripheral blood. Receptor source: a woman older than 75 with COVID-19, enrolled during active disease. CDR3s include the opening cysteine and the closing phenylalanine or tryptophan. D genes are given only for firm matches. A row's size may be missing; if present it is once, few, many or a size class.

TRBJ2-1	TRBD2	TRBV6-5	.	15	TGTGCCAGCAGCATACTAGCGGGGGGCCTCAATGAGCAGTTCTTC	CASSILAGGLNEQFF
TRBJ1-1	TRBD1	TRBV5-1	.	17	TGCGCCAGCAGCAGCCAAGACTCCGGGACAGGGGACACTGAAGCTTTCTTT	CASSSQDSGTGDTEAFF
TRBJ1-2	TRBD1	TRBV29-1	.	13	TGCAGCGTCTGGACAGGGGACGACTATGGCTACACCTTC	CSVWTGDDYGYTF
TRBJ2-7	.	TRBV3-1/TRBV3-2	once	15	TGTGCCAGCAGTCCGGGCCCCACTAGTCTCTACGAGCAGTACTTC	CASSPGPTSLYEQYF
TRBJ1-5	.	TRBV23-1	.	17	TGCGCCAGCAGTCAATTGCGGGGAGAAGTGGGGAATCAGCCCCAGCATTTT	CASSQLRGEVGNQPQHF
TRBJ1-2	TRBD1	TRBV5-6	.	15	TGTGCCAGCAGCTGGGGGACAGGGGGAAGCTATGGCTACACCTTC	CASSWGTGGSYGYTF
TRBJ1-3	.	TRBV7-2	.	13	TGTGCCAGCAGCCCGGGACAATCGTTAACCATATATTTT	CASSPGQSLTIYF
TRBJ2-1	.	TRBV4-1	.	13	TGCGCCAGCAGCCGGAGCTCCTACAATGAGCAGTTCTTC	CASSRSSYNEQFF
TRBJ2-5	.	TRBV11-2	.	13	TGTGCCAGCAGCTCCCCTGGCGCGGGGACCCAGTACTTC	CASSSPGAGTQYF
TRBJ1-6	TRBD1	TRBV27	.	12	TGTGCCAGCAGTTCAACAGGGGAACCCCTCCACTTT	CASSSTGEPLHF
TRBJ2-3	.	TRBV19	.	16	TGTGCCAGTAGTATCCGGACTTCGCGGATCACAGATACGCAGTATTTT	CASSIRTSRITDTQYF
TRBJ2-7	TRBD1	TRBV6-2/TRBV6-3	.	14	TGTGCCAGCAGCCCGTTAGACAGGGTAGACGAGCAGTACTTC	CASSPLDRVDEQYF
TRBJ2-2	.	TRBV2	.	14	TGTGCCAGCAGGGGACTCCCTGGTCCCGGGGAGCTGTTTTTT	CASRGLPGPGELFF
TRBJ1-5	TRBD1	TRBV15	few	16	TGTGCCACCAGCAGAGAGGGGGCAGACAGGGATCAGCCCCAGCATTTT	CATSREGADRDQPQHF
TRBJ2-1	TRBD2	TRBV5-1	.	13	TGCGCCAGCAAGGGACTAGTGGTCTATGAGCAGTTCTTC	CASKGLVVYEQFF
TRBJ1-2	.	TRBV27	.	12	TGTGGCGCCCCCTACCTCAACTATGGCTACACCTTC	CGAPYLNYGYTF
TRBJ2-7	TRBD2	TRBV11-2	.	15	TGTGCCAGCAGCTTAGGCGGTAGCGGGAGATTAAAGCAGTACTTC	CASSLGGSGRLKQYF
TRBJ2-7	TRBD1	TRBV4-1	.	16	TGCGCCAGCAGCCAACGATTAGGGACAGGGGGCGACGAGCAGTACTTC	CASSQRLGTGGDEQYF
TRBJ2-1	TRBD1	TRBV18	.	12	TGTGCCAGCTCACCACAGGGACAGGAGCAGTTCTTC	CASSPQGQEQFF
TRBJ1-5	TRBD1	TRBV10-1	.	15	TGCGCCAGCAATCTAGGGGGCGCCTCCCATCAGCCCCAGCATTTT	CASNLGGASHQPQHF
TRBJ2-6	.	TRBV6-4	few	15	TGTGCCAGCGGGGCAGGGGTGGCTGGGGCCAACGTCCTGACTTTC	CASGAGVAGANVLTF
TRBJ2-7	.	TRBV29-1	.	11	TGCAGCGTTGGTGGAGGGGACGAGCAGTACTTC	CSVGGGDEQYF
TRBJ2-3	TRBD2	TRBV11-2	.	17	TGTGCCAGCAGCTTAGCACTAGCGGGGGGGCCCTCAGATACGCAGTATTTT	CASSLALAGGPSDTQYF
TRBJ1-1	TRBD1	TRBV11-2	.	14	TGTGCCAGCAGCTACGGACAGGGGGCTTCTGAAGCTTTCTTT	CASSYGQGASEAFF
TRBJ1-6	TRBD1	TRBV18	.	16	TGTGCCAGCTCCCCGGACAGGGCGTCCTATAATTCACCCCTCCACTTT	CASSPDRASYNSPLHF
TRBJ1-5	.	TRBV29-1	.	15	TGCAGCGTTGGGGCAGTAGGACAGCCCAATCAGCCCCAGCATTTT	CSVGAVGQPNQPQHF
TRBJ1-2	TRBD1	TRBV3-1/TRBV3-2	.	14	TGTGCCAGCAGCCAACAGGGGGAAAACTATGGCTACACCTTC	CASSQQGENYGYTF
TRBJ2-7	TRBD1	TRBV7-9	.	14	TGTGCCAGCAGCTCCCCCGGGACAGGGATCGGGCAGTACTTC	CASSSPGTGIGQYF
TRBJ2-3	TRBD2	TRBV4-3	.	17	TGCGCCAGCAGCCATCGCCTAGCGGGGGCATACACAGATACGCAGTATTTT	CASSHRLAGAYTDTQYF
TRBJ1-2	.	TRBV5-6	.	15	TGTGCCAGCAGCTCTGACAACCGAGAATACTATGGCTACACCTTC	CASSSDNREYYGYTF
TRBJ2-7	.	TRBV4-1	.	14	TGCGCCAGCAGCCAGCCCGGGAGCTCCTACGAGCAGTACTTC	CASSQPGSSYEQYF
TRBJ1-2	.	TRBV13	.	14	TGTGCCAGCAGCTACAGCTCCTTTAACTATGGCTACACCTTC	CASSYSSFNYGYTF
TRBJ2-1	TRBD2	TRBV27	once	15	TGTGCCAGCAGTTTATCGGGACTAGCGGGAGGGTCCCAGTTCTTC	CASSLSGLAGGSQFF
TRBJ1-1	.	TRBV7-8	.	12	TGTGCCAGCAGCTTAGGACTGGATGAAGCTTTCTTT	CASSLGLDEAFF
TRBJ2-1	.	TRBV10-3	.	14	TGTGCCATCAGTGAGTCCGAACAACGCTATGAGCAGTTCTTC	CAISESEQRYEQFF
TRBJ1-4	.	TRBV27	.	15	TGTGCCAGCAATTTTTTAACAGGGTTACGGGAAAAACTGTTTTTT	CASNFLTGLREKLFF
TRBJ2-2	TRBD2	TRBV5-6	.	13	TGTGCCAGCAGCCCGGGGGGTCACGGGGAGCTGTTTTTT	CASSPGGHGELFF
TRBJ1-2	TRBD1	TRBV25-1	.	14	TGTGCCAGCAAGAAGGGACAGGGGAAATATGGCTACACCTTC	CASKKGQGKYGYTF
TRBJ2-2	TRBD2	TRBV20-1	few	16	TGCAGTGCTAGTCCCGGACTAGCGGCGAACACCGGGGAGCTGTTTTTT	CSASPGLAANTGELFF
TRBJ2-5	.	TRBV11-3	.	15	TGTGCCAGCAGCTTAGGGAGGAGTCCCCGAAAGACCCAGTACTTC	CASSLGRSPRKTQYF
TRBJ2-3	TRBD2	TRBV6-1	.	18	TGTGCCAGCAGTGACCCCTTCGGTGCTAGCGGGCCTCCGGGAGGGCAGTATTTT	CASSDPFGASGPPGGQYF
TRBJ2-1	TRBD1	TRBV19	.	17	TGTGCCAGTAGTATGGACCCGGGACAGGGAAGATACAATGAGCAGTTCTTC	CASSMDPGQGRYNEQFF
TRBJ2-7	TRBD2	TRBV2	.	15	TGTGCCAGCAGGGGACTAGCGGGAGGAATCGGCGAGCAGTACTTC	CASRGLAGGIGEQYF
TRBJ2-1	TRBD2	TRBV5-6	.	16	TGTGCCAGCAGGTCAAGTTGGCTAGCGGCAAACAATGAGCAGTTCTTC	CASRSSWLAANNEQFF
TRBJ1-6	.	TRBV6-5	.	15	TGTGCCAGCAGAGACAGGCGCCTCTATAATTCACCCCTCCACTTT	CASRDRRLYNSPLHF
TRBJ1-1	TRBD1	TRBV5-1	.	17	TGCGCCAGCAGCTTGCAGGGTAGAGGGGGCATGAACACTGAAGCTTTCTTT	CASSLQGRGGMNTEAFF
TRBJ1-5	.	TRBV19	.	14	TGTGCCAGTACCCTACAGGGCCAACATCAGCCCCAGCATTTT	CASTLQGQHQPQHF
TRBJ1-2	.	TRBV6-1	.	17	TGTGCCAGCAGTGAAGATGGAGTAAGATTAGGGAGGAATGGCTACACCTTC	CASSEDGVRLGRNGYTF
TRBJ1-4	TRBD1	TRBV15	.	14	TGTGCCACCAGCTTCCGGACAGGGTATGAAAAACTGTTTTTT	CATSFRTGYEKLFF
TRBJ1-1	.	TRBV4-1	.	17	TGCGCCAGCAGCCGCATGTTAAAGGCTGGGGGGTACACTGAAGCTTTCTTT	CASSRMLKAGGYTEAFF
TRBJ1-4	TRBD1	TRBV11-2	.	15	TGTGCCAGCAGTCCCCGGGACAGGGTGCGGGAAAAACTGTTTTTT	CASSPRDRVREKLFF
TRBJ2-5	.	TRBV28	.	15	TGTGCCAGCAGTCCCCTTCAGAGGGCACAAGAGACCCAGTACTTC	CASSPLQRAQETQYF
TRBJ2-3	TRBD2	TRBV5-4	.	17	TGTGCCAGCAGCCGGAAACTAGCGGGAGGGCCCACAGATACGCAGTATTTT	CASSRKLAGGPTDTQYF